These 11 T cell receptor beta chains originate from one sample sequenced in a study of cytomegalovirus exposure and HLA in healthy donors. It was with 60 Vbeta and 13 Jbeta primers that the PCR ran. The assay was immunoSEQ multiplex PCR, and TCRdb's table has in-frame clones only and misses some. The sample shows under 150,000 clones, 80% of them seen only once. The sample comprised PBMCs. These receptors came from a man aged 25 to 40 in good health and CMV-seronegative.

This chain uses TRBV7-2 with TRBJ2-7, with TRBD2 matching 7 bases. Germline V gene data show CDR1 as SGHTA and CDR2 as FQGNSA. The CDR3 is 13 amino acids. The V and J ends lost 6 bases and 4 bases, in that order; junction bases with no gene match: 6. The CDR3: CASRPGLQYEQYF. CDR3 bases: TGTGCCAGCAGACCGGGACTACAATACGAGCAGTACTTC.

The chain has TRBV5-4 and TRBJ1-2; D is unclear. Trimming left V 0 bases short and J 4 bases short, with 7 bases between. Germline CDR1 SGHNT, CDR2 YYREEE (reference sequence). This CDR3 region has 13 residues. CDR3 in amino acids: CASSLDGPYGYTF. For the CDR3, the DNA is TGTGCCAGCAGCTTGGACGGTCCCTATGGCTACACCTTC. The entire variable domain, with the rest obtained from reference TRBV5-4 and TRBJ1-2, is as follows: ETGVTQSPTHLIKTRGQQVTLRCSSQSGHNTVSWYQQALGQGPQFIFQYYREEENGRGNFPPRFSGLQFPNYSSELNVNALELDDSALYLCASSLDGPYGYTFGSGTRLTVV.

The chain carries TRBV2 and TRBJ2-1; 10 bases are shared with TRBD2. The junction had 3 bases not matched to a gene; V was cut back by 2 bases and J by 8 bases. The CDR3 length is 14 residues. Germline V gene data show CDR1 as SNHLY and CDR2 as FYNNEI. The CDR3 DNA reads TGTGCCAGCAGTGAACCTAGCGGGAGCTATGAGCAGTTCTTC. This encodes CASSEPSGSYEQFF.

The CDR3 loop reads CASSLLDRARQPQHF. In nucleotides, the CDR3 is TGTGCCAGCAGTTTATTGGACAGGGCCCGTCAGCCCCAGCATTTT. J is TRBJ1-5 and V is TRBV28; 8 bases agree with TRBD1. V lost 1 base to trimming and J lost 6 bases; unmatched junction nucleotides: 5. The germline CDR1 and CDR2 sequences are MDHEN and SYDVKM. The CDR3 loop spans 15 amino acids.

This clone came up a few times. The chain couples TRBV5-5 to TRBJ2-7; D is unresolved. Trimming cost V 0 bases and J 6 bases, with 7 bases left between them. Germline CDR1 and CDR2: SGHKS and YYEKEE (reference sequence). This CDR3 comprises 12 residues. In nucleotides, the CDR3 is TGTGCCAGCAGCTTGGACGACTTCGAGCAGTACTTC. This encodes CASSLDDFEQYF.

The chain couples TRBV5-8 to TRBJ2-3, with TRBD2 identical over 10 bases. V lost 2 bases to trimming and J lost 1 base; unmatched junction nucleotides: 4. CDR3 length: 16 amino acids. Germline values: CDR1 SGHTS, CDR2 YDEGEE. The CDR3 region has the DNA TGTGCCAGCAGCTTACTAGCGGGGAAGCGCACAGATACGCAGTATTTT. Its protein is CASSLLAGKRTDTQYF.

This chain links TRBV27 with TRBJ1-6; 8 bases align to TRBD1. This CDR3 spans 17 amino acids. CDR1 and CDR2 from the germline V gene are MNHEY and SMNVEV (reference sequence). Germline trimming cut 5 bases from V and 7 bases from J; bases unmatched to any gene: 13. The CDR3 protein is CASSPGYEDRENSPLHF. The CDR3 coding sequence is TGTGCCAGCAGTCCCGGATACGAGGACAGGGAAAATTCACCCCTCCACTTT.

The chain combines TRBV28 with TRBJ1-1; no firm D call. This CDR3 contains 12 residues. Looked up from germline, CDR1 is MDHEN and CDR2 is SYDVKM. V was pared by 7 bases and J by 2 bases, with 8 bases between. In DNA form, the CDR3 reads TGTGCCAGCAAGCCGGGAAACACTGAAGCTTTCTTT. This gives the protein CASKPGNTEAFF.

This clone turned up a few times. The rearrangement links TRBV6-1 to TRBJ2-7; D call uncertain. Germline V gene lookup returns CDR1 MNHNS and CDR2 SASEGT. V was pared by 8 bases and J by 3 bases, with 14 bases between. This CDR3 has 13 amino acids. The CDR3 DNA reads TGTGCCAGCCACGACATAATTCGCTACGAGCAGTACTTC. Its protein product is CASHDIIRYEQYF.

This rearrangement joins TRBV6-5 to TRBJ1-6; TRBD1 might be the D (5 bases). The CDR3 loop spans 15 amino acids. Trimming removed 8 bases at V and 7 bases at J, with 18 bases between. Germline values: CDR1 MNHEY, CDR2 SVGAGI. CDR3 loop: CASRRAVKGNSPLHF. The CDR3 coding sequence is TGTGCCAGCCGCAGGGCAGTCAAAGGGAATTCACCCCTCCACTTT.

This clone occurred a few times. The V and J genes are TRBV10-2 and TRBJ2-1; TRBD2 might be the D (7 bases). The CDR3 has 14 amino acids. V was cut by 8 bases and J by 7 bases, with 18 bases left in between. CDR1 and CDR2 (germline): WSHSY, SAAADI. The CDR3 DNA reads as TGCGCCAGCTTGGCCGGGGGGCGCATGAATGAGCAGTTCTTC. Its protein is CASLAGGRMNEQFF.